The entry below describes one T cell receptor beta chain. This specimen comes from a study of blood T cell repertoires in COVID-19. Overall study context: Acute-phase and convalescent COVID-19 samples originated in the United States, Italy and Spain. Nucleic acid was either cDNA or gDNA, and it came from T cells, B-cell-depleted T cells, or PBMCs.

The germline CDR1 and CDR2 sequences are SGDLS and YYNGEE. The CDR3 is 16 amino acids. V was pared by 0 bases and J by 5 bases, with 9 bases of the junction left unmatched. Per the original methods: Amplification from reference gene primers served as the basis for estimated nucleated cell counts. Profiled with immunoSEQ multiplex PCR; TCRdb holds only in-frame clones, not every one. That table supplies the V and J calls and clone size; D and trimming were determined from the DNA. This sample has roughly 250,000 clones, with 70% to 90% found just once. The rearrangement joins TRBV9 to TRBJ2-7; 9 nucleotides align to TRBD1. The source is a woman aged 40 to 50 who had recovered from COVID-19. The sequencing sample was made of peripheral blood. As DNA, the CDR3 is TGTGCCAGCAGCGTAGGGGCGGGACAGGGTTCTAACGAGCAGTACTTC. Encoded protein: CASSVGAGQGSNEQYF.